The 17 T cell receptor beta chains below all came from one sample that was sequenced in a study of blood T cell repertoires in COVID-19. The assay was immunoSEQ multiplex PCR, and TCRdb's table has in-frame clones only and misses some. The sample lists approximately 150,000 clones; about 87% were seen once. Sequencing used peripheral blood. The receptors stem from a woman in her 50s with acute or convalescent COVID-19.

The chain employs TRBV14 and TRBJ1-2; TRBD1 might be the D (5 bases). CDR1 and CDR2 from the germline V gene are SGHDN and FVKESK. V shed 2 bases and J shed 7 bases, with 14 bases lying between them. CDR3 length equals 14 residues. The CDR3 bases are TGTGCCAGCAGCCAACAAGCCCGGGGGGGTGGCTACACCTTC. This translates into CASSQQARGGGYTF.

The rearrangement joins TRBV5-1 to TRBJ2-1; 10 bases are shared with TRBD2. The germline CDR1 and CDR2 sequences are SGHRS and YFSETQ. The CDR3 length is 15 residues. V was pared by 4 bases and J by 10 bases, with 11 bases of the junction left unmatched. CDR3 loop: CASSLLAGDLGEQFF. CDR3 sequence (DNA): TGCGCCAGCAGCCTTCTAGCGGGGGACTTGGGGGAGCAGTTCTTC.

This chain connects TRBV10-3 to TRBJ2-7, with TRBD2 matching over 12 bases. The germline CDR1 and CDR2 sequences are ENHRY and SYGVKD. V shed 8 bases, J shed 7 bases, and the junction held 12 bases outside the gene matches. The CDR3 is made up of 15 amino acids. Written as DNA, the CDR3 is TGTGCCATCTCACGACTAGCGGGAGATGGTGGGGAGCAGTACTTC. It is translated as CAISRLAGDGGEQYF.

The V and J genes are TRBV6-2 or TRBV6-3 and TRBJ1-5; D perhaps matches TRBD1 (6 bases). The CDR3 has 17 residues. V shed 6 bases and J shed 0 bases, with 18 bases lying between them. Germline loops: CDR1 MNHEY, CDR2 SVGEGT. The CDR3 coding sequence is TGTGCCAGCAGCCCCCGAGGGAGGGGGAATAGCAATCAGCCCCAGCATTTT. It specifies CASSPRGRGNSNQPQHF.

The chain links TRBV19 to TRBJ2-5; D may be TRBD1 (7 bases). Trimming left V 3 bases short and J 1 base short, with 15 bases between. The CDR3 extends over 16 amino acids. Germline-derived CDR1 and CDR2 are LNHDA and SQIVND (reference sequence). The DNA of the CDR3 is TGTGCCAGTAGTATCGGGCAGGGGGGAACCCAAGAGACCCAGTACTTC. It encodes CASSIGQGGTQETQYF.

V usage is TRBV21-1 and J usage is TRBJ1-4; the D call TRBD1 from the table was never checked on the DNA. TRBV21-1 has pseudogene status. The CDR3 is 14 amino acids. The chain's CDR3 is CASSIRDRACWVFF. CDR3 DNA: TGTGCCAGCAGCATAAGGGACAGGGCGTGCTGGGTGTTTTTT.

This chain uses TRBV6-6 with TRBJ1-2, with 7 bases fitting TRBD1. CDR1 is MNHNY, CDR2 SVGAGI, per germline (reference sequence). The V and J ends lost 4 bases and 6 bases, in that order; junction bases with no gene match: 5. CDR3 size: 13 residues. CDR3 protein: CASSLDRRDGYTF. CDR3 sequence (DNA): TGTGCCAGCAGTTTGGACAGGCGCGATGGCTACACCTTC.

The CDR3 nucleotides are TGTGCCAGCCTTTCCTTCGACGAGCAGTACTTC. Translated, it gives CASLSFDEQYF. The rearrangement joins TRBV7-8 to TRBJ2-7; D gene unclear. CDR3 length: 11 amino acids. CDR1 and CDR2 from the germline V gene are SGHVS and FQNEAQ. V dropped 8 bases and J dropped 5 bases, with 10 bases sitting between them.

The CDR3 spells CASSLVSVHEQYF. The DNA of the CDR3 is TGCGCCAGCAGCTTGGTTAGCGTCCACGAGCAGTACTTC. V is TRBV5-1 and J is TRBJ2-7; tentative D call: TRBD2 (5 bases). The germline V gene has CDR1 SGHRS and CDR2 YFSETQ. Trimming took off 0 bases at V and 5 bases at J, with 9 bases between the two ends. This CDR3 region has 13 residues. Complete variable domain (other parts from reference TRBV5-1 and TRBJ2-7): KAGVTQTPRYLIKTRGQQVTLSCSPISGHRSVSWYQQTPGQGLQFLFEYFSETQRNKGNFPGRFSGRQFSNSRSEMNVSTLELGDSALYLCASSLVSVHEQYFGPGTRLTVT.

The chain uses TRBV15 and TRBJ2-2; perhaps TRBD2 as D (5 bases). Germline-derived CDR1 and CDR2 are LNHNV and YYDKDF (reference sequence). CDR3 length equals 16 residues. The V end was cut by 1 base, the J end by 1 base, with 10 bases between. The CDR3 protein is CATSRVRTLNTGELFF. The CDR3 DNA reads TGTGCCACCAGCAGAGTCAGGACTTTGAACACCGGGGAGCTGTTTTTT.

This clone was counted only a few times. The chain joins TRBV30 to TRBJ1-2, with 11 bases lining up with TRBD1. The V and J ends lost 4 bases and 3 bases, in that order; junction bases with no gene match: 7. The CDR3 totals 15 residues. Germline V gene lookup returns CDR1 GTSNPN and CDR2 SVGIG (reference sequence). The CDR3 DNA is TGTGCCTGGACTAGCGGGGGACAGGGGGACTATGGCTACACCTTC. Translated, it gives CAWTSGGQGDYGYTF.

The V gene is TRBV4-1, the J gene TRBJ2-2; possibly TRBD1 for D (5 bases). V was cut by 3 bases and J by 7 bases, with 9 bases left in between. Germline CDR1 is MGHRA and CDR2 is YSYEKL. CDR3 size: 13 residues. The chain's CDR3 is CASSHQGYGELFF. The CDR3 coding sequence is TGCGCCAGCAGCCACCAGGGTTACGGGGAGCTGTTTTTT.

Only a few counts were recorded for this clone. The CDR3 DNA follows: TGTGCCAGCAGCTTCGAAGGAGGTAATCAGCCCCAGCATTTT. It specifies CASSFEGGNQPQHF. The chain employs TRBV5-5 and TRBJ1-5; the D is unclear. Germline assignment: CDR1 SGHKS and CDR2 YYEKEE (reference sequence). CDR3 size: 14 residues. Trimming removed 2 bases at V and 4 bases at J, with 10 bases between.

This chain's CDR3 is CASRPRRMNTEAFF. As DNA, the CDR3 is TGTGCCAGCAGACCTAGACGGATGAACACTGAAGCTTTCTTT. The rearrangement uses TRBV6-5 and TRBJ1-1; D uncertain. V was cut by 6 bases and J by 0 bases, with 11 bases left in between. CDR3 length equals 14 residues. Germline lookup yields CDR1 MNHEY and CDR2 SVGAGI.

The chain combines TRBV28 with TRBJ2-7; the D gene is possibly TRBD2 (5 bases). The germline V gene encodes CDR1 MDHEN and CDR2 SYDVKM. V lost 3 bases and J lost 4, with 10 bases in between. CDR3 size: 13 residues. The CDR3 sequence: CASSLGGLYEQYF. The CDR3 DNA reads TGTGCCAGCAGTTTGGGCGGGCTTTACGAGCAGTACTTC.

V usage is TRBV15 and J usage is TRBJ1-5; D is unclear. The V gene's germline CDR1 is LNHNV and CDR2 YYDKDF (reference sequence). The CDR3 totals 15 residues. V dropped 3 bases and J dropped 5 bases, with 14 bases sitting between them. The CDR3 region has the DNA TGTGCCACCAGCAGGTTTCCACAGTTCGATCAGCCCCAGCATTTT. Protein: CATSRFPQFDQPQHF.

Remarks on this clone: The sample has other DNA sequences that encode this CDR3 too. The chain is built from TRBV19 and TRBJ1-2; 9 positions match TRBD1. Germline trimming cut 5 bases from V and 5 bases from J; bases unmatched to any gene: 6. Germline CDR1 LNHDA, CDR2 SQIVND (reference sequence). The CDR3 spans 14 residues. Here the CDR3 DNA reads TGTGCCAGTAGTCCGGGACAGGGCGGGTATGGCTACACCTTC. This gives the protein CASSPGQGGYGYTF.